One sample yielded the 10 T cell receptor beta chains listed below, sequenced in a study of vaccination and CD4 T cells after COVID-19. Treatment reported: approximately 9-day PBMC culture with coronavirus spike peptide pools or control peptides (ViraFEST assay). Gathered ahead of the COVID-19 pandemic (2011-2018) were the CD4+ T cells of the unexposed donor. Sequence data for DNA of cultured CD4+ T cells were generated by the Oncomine TCR Beta short-read assay. Genomic DNA was isolated from cultured CD4+ T cells. TCRdb redid the calling of the PCR reads with MiXCR, one entry per CDR3 protein. The table includes over 6,000 distinct CDR3 sequences, approximately 30% detected once. Which antigens these TCRs recognize remains unknown. The sample comprised CD4+ T cells from blood, cultured in vitro. Receptor source: a human donor in good health.

The chain couples TRBV5-6 to TRBJ2-5; 8 positions agree with TRBD2. The V segment lost 0 bases and the J segment 0 bases; nucleotides outside the gene matches: 1. CDR3 length: 15 amino acids. In germline, CDR1 is SGHDT, CDR2 YYEEEE. CDR3 sequence (DNA): TGTGCCAGCAGCTTGGAGCGGGGGAACCAAGAGACCCAGTACTTC. Translation gives CASSLERGNQETQYF.

The chain employs TRBV24-1 and TRBJ2-1; D not certain. V lost 3 bases, J lost 9 bases, and 5 bases lay in between. Germline V lookup: CDR1 KGHDR, CDR2 SFDVKD. The CDR3 runs 11 residues. CDR3 coding DNA: TGTGCCACCAGTGATCGAAGTGAGCAGTTCTTC. Protein product: CATSDRSEQFF.

This clonotype has only a few counts. As DNA, the CDR3 is TGTGCCAGCAGCCTAGGGCCCGATTATTCACCCCTCCACTTT. Translated, it gives CASSLGPDYSPLHF. The chain combines TRBV28 with TRBJ1-6; D remains ambiguous. Germline V CDR1 and CDR2: MDHEN, SYDVKM. The ends were cut back, 6 bases at V and 8 bases at J, with 14 bases in the middle. The CDR3 covers 14 residues.

The chain has TRBV4-3 and TRBJ1-3; a weak D match, TRBD1 (6 bases). V was cut by 0 bases and J by 4 bases, with 13 bases left in between. The CDR3 has 16 residues. Germline CDR1 reads LGHNA; CDR2 reads YSLEER. Here the CDR3 reads CASSQDHTGWGNTIYF. Written as DNA, the CDR3 is TGCGCCAGCAGCCAAGATCACACAGGGTGGGGAAACACCATATATTTT.

This CDR3 is CASSIVPGGGQPQHF. The CDR3 DNA is TGTGCCAGTAGTATAGTCCCGGGGGGCGGTCAGCCCCAGCATTTT. V and J are TRBV19 and TRBJ1-5; possible D gene TRBD1, 6 bases. Germline V lookup: CDR1 LNHDA, CDR2 SQIVND (reference sequence). Trimming took 1 base from V and 6 from J, leaving 13 bases between them. The CDR3 is made up of 15 amino acids. Variable domain in full (rest from reference TRBV19 and TRBJ1-5): DGGITQSPKYLFRKEGQNVTLSCEQNLNHDAMYWYRQDPGQGLRLIYYSQIVNDFQKGDIAEGYSVSREKKESFPLTVTSAQKNPTAFYLCASSIVPGGGQPQHFGDGTRLSIL.

This clonotype showed up just once. The V call is TRBV7-3, the J call TRBJ1-1; 7 bases map to TRBD1. CDR3 size: 17 residues. With V trimmed by 0 bases and J by 5 bases, 12 bases remained unmatched. Germline V gives CDR1 SGHTA, CDR2 FQGTGA. CDR3 region: CASSLTPDPGTVTEAFF. The CDR3 nucleotides are TGTGCCAGCAGCTTAACGCCTGATCCCGGGACAGTAACTGAAGCTTTCTTT.

The CDR3 sequence: CASSPGSPTDTQYF. The DNA for the CDR3 is TGTGCCAGCTCACCAGGTTCGCCCACAGATACGCAGTATTTT. The rearrangement uses TRBV18 and TRBJ2-3; D uncertain. The CDR3 contains 14 residues. CDR1 and CDR2 from the germline V gene are KGHSH and LQKENI. Trimming took off 2 bases at V and 2 bases at J, with 8 bases between the two ends.

The chain uses TRBV20-1 and TRBJ1-1, with D possibly matching TRBD1 (5 bases). The V gene lost 7 bases and the J gene lost 5 bases, with 32 bases spanning the gap. This CDR3 region has 18 residues. The V gene's germline CDR1 is DFQATT and CDR2 SNEGSKA (reference sequence). CDR3 residues: CSGGPLGTTFSKRTEAFF. CDR3 in DNA: TGCAGTGGGGGCCCCTTGGGTACGACCTTTTCAAAGAGGACTGAAGCTTTCTTT.

This sequence joins TRBV5-1 and TRBJ2-1; a possible D gene is TRBD1 (5 bases). Between the trimmed V and J ends, which lost 1 base and 8 bases, there was a span of 13 bases. The CDR3 consists of 14 residues. Per the germline V gene, CDR1 is SGHRS and CDR2 is YFSETQ. The CDR3 DNA reads as TGCGCCAGCAGCTTGAGGGCAGGGAACGATGAGCAGTTCTTC. Protein: CASSLRAGNDEQFF.

The genes are TRBV6-2 or TRBV6-3 and TRBJ2-1; D is unresolved. The CDR3 length is 13 residues. The germline gives CDR1 MNHEY, CDR2 SVGEGT. Trimming shortened V by 5 bases and J by 5 bases, and 10 bases separated the two germline ends. CDR3 sequence (DNA): TGTGCCAGCAGTCTCGACACACACAATGAGCAGTTCTTC. This codes for CASSLDTHNEQFF.